The clone carrying this T cell receptor (beta chain) was recorded a few times. The antigen is unknown. This sample stems from a study of CD8+ T cells in alopecia areata. Study context: Treatment comprised oral tofacitinib, 5 to 10 mg twice daily, in treated patients.

The V gene's germline CDR1 is SQVTM and CDR2 ANQGSEA. The CDR3 consists of 13 residues. Between the trimmed V and J ends, which lost 5 bases and 7 bases, there was a span of 15 bases. Researchers gathered lesional scalp punch biopsies and peripheral blood from patients with alopecia areata. It was from PBMCs that CD4+ and CD8+ T cells were sorted. It was cDNA, reverse transcribed from extracted RNA, that served as the sequencing template. Sequenced by immunoSEQ multiplex PCR; TCRdb stores in-frame clones only, minus some. The data hold about 140,000 clones, with about 47% observed a single time. General study findings and limits: The study found higher clonality in lesional than normal scalp, especially in alopecia totalis/universalis.

This chain links TRBV29-1 with TRBJ1-5, with a possible D match to TRBD1 (5 bases). The sample was CD4+ T cells sorted from blood, taken at week 0. The origin of this receptor is a human donor with alopecia areata. Here the CDR3 reads CSVPGGVGQPQHF. The CDR3 nucleotides read TGCAGCGTTCCCGGGGGGGTAGGACAGCCCCAGCATTTT.